These 16 T cell receptor beta chains came from one sample sequenced in a study of blood T cell repertoires in COVID-19. Libraries were prepared by immunoSEQ multiplex PCR; TCRdb keeps only in-frame clonotypes and omits some of them. The table includes about 140,000 clones, 80% to 90% detected once. The sequenced material came from peripheral blood. These receptors all stem from an elderly woman with acute or convalescent COVID-19.

The V and J genes are TRBV20-1 and TRBJ2-2; D remains unclear. The germline V gene has CDR1 DFQATT and CDR2 SNEGSKA (reference sequence). V lost 3 bases to trimming and J lost 0 bases, with 5 bases between them. The CDR3 sequence is 13 residues long. CDR3 residues: CSASQSNTGELFF. The CDR3 DNA reads as TGCAGTGCTAGTCAATCGAACACCGGGGAGCTGTTTTTT.

The rearrangement uses TRBV5-1 and TRBJ2-4, with 8 bases fitting TRBD1. CDR1 and CDR2 (germline): SGHRS, YFSETQ. There are 15 residues in the CDR3. The junction had 12 bases not matched to a gene; V was cut back by 4 bases and J by 9 bases. The CDR3 bases are TGCGCCAGCAGCCCCGGACGCGGACAGGGAGGCATTCAGTACTTC. Translation gives CASSPGRGQGGIQYF.

The CDR3 nucleotides read TGTGCCACCAGCAGGGGGGGACTAGCGGGACTTTACGAGCAGTACTTC. It encodes CATSRGGLAGLYEQYF. This rearrangement joins TRBV15 to TRBJ2-7, with 13 bases fitting TRBD2. Looked up from germline, CDR1 is LNHNV and CDR2 is YYDKDF (reference sequence). Trimming at V came to 3 bases and at J to 4 bases, leaving 6 bases not matched to a gene. The CDR3 contains 16 residues.

The rearrangement links TRBV9 to TRBJ1-1; 7 positions agree with TRBD1. J lost 3 bases, V lost 2 bases, and 4 bases had no gene match. Per the germline V gene, CDR1 is SGDLS and CDR2 is YYNGEE. The CDR3 sequence is 14 residues long. CDR3 in DNA: TGTGCCAGCAGCGTGGGGACAGACCACACTGAAGCTTTCTTT. Protein sequence: CASSVGTDHTEAFF.

V and J are TRBV19 and TRBJ1-2, with D possibly being TRBD1 (5 bases). Trimming stripped 4 bases from V and 3 bases from J, with 9 bases between. The V gene's germline CDR1 is LNHDA and CDR2 SQIVND (reference sequence). The CDR3 contains 13 residues. The DNA for the CDR3 is TGTGCCAGTAGTAACACCAGGGACTATGGCTACACCTTC. Protein: CASSNTRDYGYTF.

This chain joins TRBV7-3 and TRBJ1-1; D is uncertain. The CDR3 has 14 residues. Germline V CDR1 and CDR2: SGHTA, FQGTGA. V was cut by 1 base and J by 1 base, with 7 bases left in between. The CDR3 reads CASSLSTANTEAFF. The CDR3 DNA sequence: TGTGCCAGCAGCTTAAGTACAGCGAACACTGAAGCTTTCTTT.

The CDR3 region is CASSFGQGRYEQYF. In DNA, the CDR3 is TGTGCCAGCAGCTTTGGACAGGGGAGGTACGAGCAGTACTTC. The chain uses TRBV7-3 and TRBJ2-7; 9 bases are shared with TRBD1. The CDR3 loop spans 14 amino acids. Germline V CDR1 and CDR2: SGHTA, FQGTGA. V shed 3 bases and J 4 bases; nucleotides not matched to a gene: 4.

This rearrangement joins TRBV9 to TRBJ1-1; perhaps TRBD1 as D (6 bases). V gave up 0 bases and J gave up 1 base, with 7 bases separating them. The CDR3 is 14 amino acids. Germline-derived CDR1 and CDR2 are SGDLS and YYNGEE. The CDR3 DNA is TGTGCCAGCAGCGTAGAAGGGGGGAACACTGAAGCTTTCTTT. It translates to CASSVEGGNTEAFF.

Only a few counts were recorded for this clone. This chain joins TRBV20-1 and TRBJ1-1; D not resolved. The CDR3 is made up of 11 amino acids. V shed 3 bases and J shed 7 bases, with 9 bases lying between them. CDR1 and CDR2 from the germline V gene are DFQATT and SNEGSKA (reference sequence). The CDR3 protein is CSASIEFEAFF. The CDR3 bases are TGCAGTGCTAGTATCGAGTTTGAAGCTTTCTTT.

This clone was seen only a few times. V is TRBV27 and J is TRBJ1-1; possible D gene TRBD1, 5 bases. V was shortened by 2 bases and J by 3 bases, with 10 bases between the two germline ends. The CDR3 is made up of 14 amino acids. The germline V gene encodes CDR1 MNHEY and CDR2 SMNVEV (reference sequence). This CDR3 is CASSLLPGDTEAFF. CDR3 nucleotide sequence: TGTGCCAGCAGTTTACTCCCGGGGGACACTGAAGCTTTCTTT.

This chain joins TRBV6-5 and TRBJ1-6; 10 nucleotides match TRBD1. V dropped 3 bases and J dropped 8; count of bases not matched to a gene: 4. The CDR3 spans 15 residues. Germline loops: CDR1 MNHEY, CDR2 SVGAGI. The DNA of the CDR3 is TGTGCCAGCAGTTATTGGACAGGGGGGTATTCACCCCTCCACTTT. Protein: CASSYWTGGYSPLHF.

The chain combines TRBV9 with TRBJ2-3, with 10 bases matching TRBD2. The CDR3 has 17 amino acids. J was trimmed by 6 bases and V by 0 bases; bases with no gene match: 10. Germline loops: CDR1 SGDLS, CDR2 YYNGEE. As DNA, the CDR3 is TGTGCCAGCAGCGTAGGCAGGACTAGCGGACCAGAGGATACGCAGTATTTT. As protein: CASSVGRTSGPEDTQYF.

This chain connects TRBV9 to TRBJ1-5; perhaps TRBD1 as D (6 bases). Trimming removed 3 bases from V and 2 bases from J, with 12 bases in between. CDR1 is SGDLS, CDR2 YYNGEE, per germline. The CDR3 extends over 15 amino acids. Here the CDR3 reads CASSAGTTGNQPQHF. CDR3 bases: TGTGCCAGCAGCGCCGGGACAACCGGCAATCAGCCCCAGCATTTT.

The genes are TRBV5-1 and TRBJ1-2, with D unresolved. Germline lookup yields CDR1 SGHRS and CDR2 YFSETQ. Trimming pared 4 bases from V and 2 bases from J, leaving 9 bases between. The CDR3 is made up of 13 amino acids. In nucleotides, the CDR3 is TGCGCCAGCAGCCTCGGGGAGAACTATGGCTACACCTTC. Translated, it gives CASSLGENYGYTF.

In nucleotides, the CDR3 is TGTGCCAGCAGTTACTCGAGGGTGTACAATGAGCAGTTCTTC. Translated, it gives CASSYSRVYNEQFF. The genes are TRBV6-2 or TRBV6-3 and TRBJ2-1; D is possibly TRBD2 (5 bases). The CDR3 contains 14 residues. V shed 0 bases and J shed 4 bases, with 7 bases lying between them. Germline V lookup: CDR1 MNHEY, CDR2 SVGEGT.

This chain joins TRBV20-1 and TRBJ1-1; D gene uncertain. The CDR3 runs to 11 residues. Germline values: CDR1 DFQATT, CDR2 SNEGSKA (reference sequence). The ends were cut back, 5 bases at V and 1 base at J, with 5 bases in the middle. The CDR3 DNA follows: TGCAGTGCTGCGAGGAACACTGAAGCTTTCTTT. It is translated as CSAARNTEAFF.